This T cell receptor (beta chain) was sequenced during a study of CD8+CD57+ T cells in acquired aplastic anemia. Study context: Isolated CD4+ and CD8+ cells, once sorted, yielded DNA averaging roughly 3.2 ug. Overall study findings and caveats: CD8+ Simpson's diversity in patients was not significantly different from that in controls. The study identified about 30 CD8+ CDR3 sequences shared by patients and controls.

CDR1 and CDR2 from the germline V gene are LNHDA and SQIVND (reference sequence). This CDR3 is built from 15 residues. Trimming took 7 bases from V and 4 from J; bases not matched to a gene: 10. CD8+CD57+ cell expansion, shown by flow cytometry, had occurred in the patients selected for sequencing. Blood came from patients not yet given any therapy. This clonotype appeared many times. Its target is unknown. CDR3 and TCR beta VDJ profiling relied on a genomic DNA template. From the reads, TCRdb called clonotypes with MiXCR, one entry per CDR3 protein. The table has roughly 500,000 distinct CDR3 sequences, under 40% seen once.

The chain carries TRBV19 and TRBJ1-1; TRBD1 matches at 9 bases. This TCR was recovered from a human donor with aplastic anemia. The sequenced sample was sorted CD4+, CD8+, or CD8+CD57+ T cells (not recorded which) from PBMCs. The CDR3 bases are TGTGCCAGTACCCCCGGGACAGGGAAATTCACTGAAGCTTTCTTT. This gives the protein CASTPGTGKFTEAFF.